This is a list of T cell receptor beta chains from one sample in a study of T cells after yellow fever vaccination. A single record per CDR3 protein comes from TCRdb applying MiXCR to the 5' RACE reads. In the table there are around 300,000 distinct CDR3 sequences, 10% to 15% of which are singletons. The source material was CD4+ T cells sorted from PBMCs, sampled 45 days after the yellow fever booster vaccination. All receptors come from a young man who received the YFV17D yellow fever vaccine. CDR3s include the opening cysteine and the closing phenylalanine or tryptophan. Each record gives: V gene, J gene, clone size, D gene, CDR3 protein, CDR3 DNA. A D gene is named only where the DNA matches it firmly. Expanded clones are given a class, and other clones once, few, many or no size at all.

TRBV4-3	TRBJ1-1	few	NA	CASSQVGANTEAFF	TGCGCCAGCAGCCAAGTGGGGGCGAACACTGAAGCTTTCTTT
TRBV20-1	TRBJ2-1	few	NA	CSAETTTLVEQFF	TGCAGCGCTGAAACGACTACCTTGGTTGAGCAGTTCTTC
TRBV5-1	TRBJ2-2	few	TRBD1	CASSLDRGNTGELFF	TGCGCCAGCAGCTTGGACAGGGGTAACACCGGGGAGCTGTTTTTT
TRBV25-1	TRBJ2-3	NA	TRBD1	CASADRGIDTQYF	TGTGCCAGCGCGGACAGGGGGATAGATACGCAGTATTTT
TRBV20-1	TRBJ1-1	NA	NA	CSATKGGANTEAFF	TGCAGTGCTACGAAGGGAGGGGCGAACACTGAAGCTTTCTTT
TRBV20-1	TRBJ2-1	NA	TRBD2	CSARTSASYNEQFF	TGCAGTGCTAGGACTAGCGCCTCCTACAATGAGCAGTTCTTC
TRBV20-1	TRBJ2-1	many	NA	CSATAGRGGLNEQFF	TGCAGTGCTACTGCGGGACGAGGGGGCCTCAATGAGCAGTTCTTC
TRBV27	TRBJ2-2	few	NA	CASKRHNTGELFF	TGTGCCAGCAAACGTCACAACACCGGGGAGCTGTTTTTT
TRBV7-9	TRBJ2-7	few	NA	CASSSNRGATSVYF	TGTGCCAGCAGCAGCAACCGGGGAGCTACGAGCGTGTACTTC
TRBV6-2/TRBV6-3	TRBJ2-1	few	TRBD2	CASSPSASGVSYNEQFF	TGTGCCAGCAGTCCCTCGGCTAGCGGGGTATCCTACAATGAGCAGTTCTTC
TRBV21-1	TRBJ1-1	many	NA	CASKWAELRTEAFF	TGTGCCAGCAAGTGGGCGGAGTTGAGGACTGAAGCTTTCTTT
TRBV11-2	TRBJ1-2	NA	NA	CASSSGGQSSGGYTF	TGTGCCAGCAGCTCGGGCGGACAGTCGAGCGGTGGCTACACCTTC
TRBV7-8	TRBJ2-6	NA	TRBD1	CAIWVGTGSRGTNVLTF	TGTGCCATCTGGGTGGGGACAGGGTCCCGTGGAACCAACGTCCTGACTTTC
TRBV4-2	TRBJ2-1	many	TRBD2	CASSQDWASGRNEQFF	TGTGCCAGCAGCCAAGATTGGGCTAGCGGGAGGAATGAGCAGTTCTTC
TRBV7-9	TRBJ2-2	few	TRBD1	CASSPRTGGEDGELFF	TGTGCCAGCAGCCCCCGGACAGGGGGCGAAGACGGGGAGCTGTTTTTT
TRBV14	TRBJ2-7	NA	NA	CASSQEGLEQYF	TGTGCCAGCAGCCAAGAGGGTCTCGAGCAGTACTTC
TRBV12-3/TRBV12-4	TRBJ2-1	many	TRBD2	CASSFGTTVF	TGTGCCAGCAGTTTTGGGACTACGGTCTTC
TRBV7-2	TRBJ2-3	few	NA	CASSLVPGAVDTQYF	TGTGCCAGCAGCTTAGTTCCGGGAGCGGTAGATACGCAGTATTTT
TRBV20-1	TRBJ2-7	NA	TRBD2	CSARAILVAGGPENEQYF	TGCAGTGCTAGAGCCATCCTGGTGGCGGGAGGGCCGGAGAACGAGCAGTACTTC
TRBV20-1	TRBJ2-7	NA	TRBD2	CSARDPAVLAYYEQYF	TGCAGTGCTAGAGATCCAGCCGTACTAGCGTACTACGAGCAGTACTTC
TRBV5-1	TRBJ2-2	NA	TRBD1	CASSRGQGANTGELFF	TGCGCCAGCAGCCGGGGACAGGGGGCGAACACCGGGGAGCTGTTTTTT
TRBV6-5	TRBJ1-5	few	NA	CASRYHERQLYSNQPQHF	TGTGCCAGCAGGTATCACGAACGGCAGCTCTATAGCAATCAGCCCCAGCATTTT
TRBV6-1	TRBJ2-7	NA	NA	CASSLDPTRSYEQYF	TGTGCCAGCAGTCTAGACCCCACGCGGAGCTACGAGCAGTACTTC
TRBV6-5	TRBJ2-7	NA	TRBD1	CASSLRQGRHEQYF	TGTGCCAGCAGTTTACGACAGGGTCGGCACGAGCAGTACTTC
TRBV5-1	TRBJ2-7	few	NA	CASSLRGDSTYEQYF	TGCGCCAGCAGCTTAAGGGGGGACTCTACCTACGAGCAGTACTTC
TRBV6-1	TRBJ1-2	few	NA	CASSTSRGNYGYTF	TGTGCCAGCAGCACCTCCAGGGGAAACTATGGCTACACCTTC
TRBV5-1	TRBJ2-5	few	TRBD1	CASCPKGQQETQYF	TGCGCCAGCTGCCCAAAGGGACAGCAAGAGACCCAGTACTTC
TRBV6-2/TRBV6-3	TRBJ2-4	many	NA	CAAAVTGNIQYF	TGTGCAGCAGCGGTAACGGGAAACATTCAGTACTTC
TRBV28	TRBJ2-5	NA	TRBD2	CASSLGLAPPRGQETQYF	TGTGCCAGCAGTTTAGGACTAGCTCCCCCGCGTGGGCAAGAGACCCAGTACTTC
TRBV5-1	TRBJ2-3	many	NA	CASSHGFTDTQYF	TGCGCCAGCAGCCACGGTTTCACAGATACGCAGTATTTT
TRBV5-1	TRBJ2-2	NA	TRBD2	CASSFGTTGTWELFF	TGCGCCAGCAGCTTTGGGACTACGGGCACCTGGGAGCTGTTTTTT
TRBV4-3	TRBJ2-7	few	TRBD1	CASSLRQGGYEQYF	TGCGCCAGCAGCCTGCGACAGGGGGGGTACGAGCAGTACTTC
TRBV20-1	TRBJ1-5	few	NA	CSASPQPNQPQHF	TGCAGTGCTAGTCCCCAGCCTAATCAGCCCCAGCATTTT
TRBV20-1	TRBJ2-3	few	TRBD2	CSARGQLAGATDTQYF	TGCAGTGCTAGAGGCCAACTAGCGGGAGCCACAGATACGCAGTATTTT
TRBV7-2	TRBJ2-5	NA	NA	CASTVGFGRETQYF	TGTGCCAGCACGGTCGGGTTCGGACGGGAGACCCAGTACTTC
TRBV6-5	TRBJ2-1	many	NA	CASHSYNEQFF	TGTGCCAGCCATTCTTACAATGAGCAGTTCTTC
TRBV4-3	TRBJ2-7	few	NA	CASSLWGAGEQYF	TGCGCCAGCAGCCTGTGGGGGGCTGGCGAGCAGTACTTC
TRBV3-1	TRBJ2-7	NA	NA	CASSQDRRLGLGYEQYF	TGTGCCAGCAGCCAAGATCGAAGGTTGGGGCTGGGCTACGAGCAGTACTTC
TRBV27	TRBJ2-1	few	NA	CASSPRLVGEQFF	TGTGCCAGCAGTCCGCGACTAGTAGGTGAGCAGTTCTTC
TRBV5-1	TRBJ2-3	few	NA	CASTYSLPGTDTQYF	TGCGCCAGCACCTATTCCCTACCCGGGACAGATACGCAGTATTTT
TRBV7-2	TRBJ2-2	NA	TRBD2	CASSVGLALTGELFF	TGTGCCAGCAGCGTAGGACTAGCGCTCACCGGGGAGCTGTTTTTT
TRBV7-9	TRBJ1-5	NA	NA	CASSPEGGQTQHF	TGTGCCAGCAGCCCCGAAGGGGGTCAGACCCAGCATTTT